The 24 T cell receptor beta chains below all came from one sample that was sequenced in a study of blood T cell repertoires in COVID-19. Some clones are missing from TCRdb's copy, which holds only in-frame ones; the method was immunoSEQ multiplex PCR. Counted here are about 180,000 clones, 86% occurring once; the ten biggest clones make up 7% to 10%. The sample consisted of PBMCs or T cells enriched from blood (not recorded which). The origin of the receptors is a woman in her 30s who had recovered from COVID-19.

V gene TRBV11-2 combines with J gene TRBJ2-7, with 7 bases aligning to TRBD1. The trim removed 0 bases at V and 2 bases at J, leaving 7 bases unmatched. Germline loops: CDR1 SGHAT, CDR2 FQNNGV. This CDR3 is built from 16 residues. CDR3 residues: CASSLDRRQGAYEQYF. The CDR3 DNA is TGTGCCAGCAGCTTAGATAGGAGGCAGGGGGCCTACGAGCAGTACTTC.

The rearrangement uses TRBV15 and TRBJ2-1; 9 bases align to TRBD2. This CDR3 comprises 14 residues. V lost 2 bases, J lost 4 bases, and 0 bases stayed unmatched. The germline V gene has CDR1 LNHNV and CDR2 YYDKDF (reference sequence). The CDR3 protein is CATSRLAGYNEQFF. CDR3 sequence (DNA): TGTGCCACCAGCAGACTAGCGGGGTACAATGAGCAGTTCTTC.

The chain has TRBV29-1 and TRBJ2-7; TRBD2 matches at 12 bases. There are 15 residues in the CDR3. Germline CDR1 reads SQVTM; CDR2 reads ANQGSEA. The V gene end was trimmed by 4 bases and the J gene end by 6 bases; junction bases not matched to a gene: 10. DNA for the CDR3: TGCAGCGTTGTCTTCCGACTAGCGGGAGTCGGCGAGCAGTACTTC. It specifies CSVVFRLAGVGEQYF.

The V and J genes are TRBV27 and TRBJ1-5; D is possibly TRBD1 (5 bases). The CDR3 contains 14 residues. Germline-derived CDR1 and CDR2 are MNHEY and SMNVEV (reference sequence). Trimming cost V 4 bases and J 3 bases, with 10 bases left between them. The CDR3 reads CASSWGGINQPQHF. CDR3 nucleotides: TGTGCCAGCAGTTGGGGGGGTATCAATCAGCCCCAGCATTTT.

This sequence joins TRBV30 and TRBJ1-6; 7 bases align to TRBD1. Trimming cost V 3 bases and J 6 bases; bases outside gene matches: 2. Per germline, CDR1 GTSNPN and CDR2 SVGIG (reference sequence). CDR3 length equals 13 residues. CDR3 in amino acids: CAWSGTANSPLHF. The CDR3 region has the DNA TGTGCCTGGAGCGGGACAGCTAATTCACCCCTCCACTTT.

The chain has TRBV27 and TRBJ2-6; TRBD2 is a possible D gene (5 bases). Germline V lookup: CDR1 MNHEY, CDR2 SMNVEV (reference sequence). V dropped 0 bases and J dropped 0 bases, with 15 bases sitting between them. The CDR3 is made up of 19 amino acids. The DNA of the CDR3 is TGTGCCAGCAGTTTATCCGAGGGCGCAAAAAGCTCTGGGGCCAACGTCCTGACTTTC. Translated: CASSLSEGAKSSGANVLTF.

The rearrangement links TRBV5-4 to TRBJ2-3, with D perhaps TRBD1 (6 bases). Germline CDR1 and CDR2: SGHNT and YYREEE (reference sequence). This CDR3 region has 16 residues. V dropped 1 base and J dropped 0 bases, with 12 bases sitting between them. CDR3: CASSLRRDTSTDTQYF. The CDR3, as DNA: TGTGCCAGCAGCTTGCGCCGGGACACTAGCACAGATACGCAGTATTTT.

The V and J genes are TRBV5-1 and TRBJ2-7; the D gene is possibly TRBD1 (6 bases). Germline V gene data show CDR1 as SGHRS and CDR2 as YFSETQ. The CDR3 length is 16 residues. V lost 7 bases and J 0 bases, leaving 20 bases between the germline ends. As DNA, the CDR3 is TGCGCCAGCCGCGCCGGAACAGGGCCGAGCTCCTACGAGCAGTACTTC. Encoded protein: CASRAGTGPSSYEQYF.

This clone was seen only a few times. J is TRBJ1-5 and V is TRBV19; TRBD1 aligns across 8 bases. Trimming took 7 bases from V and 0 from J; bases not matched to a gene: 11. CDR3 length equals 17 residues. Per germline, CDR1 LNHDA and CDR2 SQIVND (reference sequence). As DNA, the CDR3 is TGTGCCAGTACTCGAACCCTCCAGGGGGCTAGCAATCAGCCCCAGCATTTT. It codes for CASTRTLQGASNQPQHF.

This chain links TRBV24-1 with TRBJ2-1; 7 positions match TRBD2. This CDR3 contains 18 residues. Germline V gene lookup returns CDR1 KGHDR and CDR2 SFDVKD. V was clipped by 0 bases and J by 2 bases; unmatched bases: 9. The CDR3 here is CATSDLRSGKNTYNEQFF. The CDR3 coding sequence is TGTGCCACCAGTGATTTGCGGAGCGGGAAGAATACCTACAATGAGCAGTTCTTC.

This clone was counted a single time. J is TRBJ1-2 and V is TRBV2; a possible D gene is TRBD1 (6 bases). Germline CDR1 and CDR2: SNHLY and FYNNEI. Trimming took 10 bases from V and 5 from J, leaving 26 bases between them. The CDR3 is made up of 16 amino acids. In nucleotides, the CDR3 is TGTGCCATCCAAAATCCAACAGGGCAGCAAGCTTATGGCTACACCTTC. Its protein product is CAIQNPTGQQAYGYTF.

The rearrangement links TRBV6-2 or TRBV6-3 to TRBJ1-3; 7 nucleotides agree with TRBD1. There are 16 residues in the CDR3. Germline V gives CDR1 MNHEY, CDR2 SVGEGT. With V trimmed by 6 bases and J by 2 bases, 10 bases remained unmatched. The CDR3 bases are TGTGCCAGCAGCGTCGGGACAGACTGGACTGGAAACACCATATATTTT. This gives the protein CASSVGTDWTGNTIYF.

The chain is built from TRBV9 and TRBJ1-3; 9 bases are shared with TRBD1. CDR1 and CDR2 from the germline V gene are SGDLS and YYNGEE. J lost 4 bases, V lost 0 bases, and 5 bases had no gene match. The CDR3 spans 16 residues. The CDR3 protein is CASSVDTGTGGNTIYF. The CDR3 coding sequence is TGTGCCAGCAGCGTAGACACCGGGACAGGGGGAAACACCATATATTTT.

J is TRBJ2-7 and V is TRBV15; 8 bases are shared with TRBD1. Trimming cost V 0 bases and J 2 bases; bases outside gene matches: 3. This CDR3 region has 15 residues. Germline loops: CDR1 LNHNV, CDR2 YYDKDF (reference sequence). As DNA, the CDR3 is TGTGCCACCAGCAGAGAAGGGACAGGCGCCTACGAGCAGTACTTC. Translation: CATSREGTGAYEQYF.

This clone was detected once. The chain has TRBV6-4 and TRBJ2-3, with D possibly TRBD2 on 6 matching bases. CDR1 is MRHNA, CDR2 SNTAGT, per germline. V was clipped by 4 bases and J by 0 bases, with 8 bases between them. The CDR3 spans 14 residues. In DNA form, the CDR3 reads TGTGCCAGCAGTGCGGGGGACAGCACAGATACGCAGTATTTT. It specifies CASSAGDSTDTQYF.

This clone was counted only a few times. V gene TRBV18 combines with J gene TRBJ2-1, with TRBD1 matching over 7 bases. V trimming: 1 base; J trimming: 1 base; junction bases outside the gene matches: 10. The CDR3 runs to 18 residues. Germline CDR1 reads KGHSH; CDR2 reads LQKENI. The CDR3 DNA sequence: TGTGCCAGCTCACCACTACCAGGGGGAACCGCTTCCTACAATGAGCAGTTCTTC. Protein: CASSPLPGGTASYNEQFF.

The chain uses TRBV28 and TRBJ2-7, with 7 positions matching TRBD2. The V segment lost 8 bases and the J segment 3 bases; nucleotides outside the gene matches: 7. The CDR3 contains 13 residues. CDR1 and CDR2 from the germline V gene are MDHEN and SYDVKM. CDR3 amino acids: CASGRELGYEQYF. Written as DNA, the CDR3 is TGTGCCAGCGGGCGGGAGCTCGGCTACGAGCAGTACTTC.

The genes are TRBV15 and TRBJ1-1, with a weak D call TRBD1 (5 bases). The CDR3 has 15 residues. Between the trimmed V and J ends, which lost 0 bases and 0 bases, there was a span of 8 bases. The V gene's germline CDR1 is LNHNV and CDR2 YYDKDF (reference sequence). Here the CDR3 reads CATSRDPGMNTEAFF. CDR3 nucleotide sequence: TGTGCCACCAGCAGAGACCCAGGGATGAACACTGAAGCTTTCTTT.

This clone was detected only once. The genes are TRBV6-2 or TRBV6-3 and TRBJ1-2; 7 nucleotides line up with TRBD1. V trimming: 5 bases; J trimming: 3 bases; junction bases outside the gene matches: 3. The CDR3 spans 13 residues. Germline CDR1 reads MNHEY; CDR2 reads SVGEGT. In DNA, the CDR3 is TGTGCCAGCAGTCAAGACAGGGACTATGGCTACACCTTC. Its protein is CASSQDRDYGYTF.

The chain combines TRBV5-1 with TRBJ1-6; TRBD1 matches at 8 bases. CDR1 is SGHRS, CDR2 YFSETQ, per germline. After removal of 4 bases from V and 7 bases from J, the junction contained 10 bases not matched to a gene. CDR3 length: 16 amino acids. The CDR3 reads CASSPERTGMNSPLHF. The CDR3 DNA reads TGCGCCAGCAGCCCGGAACGGACAGGGATGAATTCACCCCTCCACTTT. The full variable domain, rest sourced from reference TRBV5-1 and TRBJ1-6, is KAGVTQTPRYLIKTRGQQVTLSCSPISGHRSVSWYQQTPGQGLQFLFEYFSETQRNKGNFPGRFSGRQFSNSRSEMNVSTLELGDSALYLCASSPERTGMNSPLHFGNGTRLTVT.

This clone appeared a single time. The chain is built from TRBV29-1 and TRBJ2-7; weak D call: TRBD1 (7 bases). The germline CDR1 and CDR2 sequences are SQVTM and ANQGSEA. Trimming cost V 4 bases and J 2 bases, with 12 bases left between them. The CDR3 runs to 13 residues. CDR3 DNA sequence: TGCAGCGTTGGCCCCAGGGGGGCCTACGAGCAGTACTTC. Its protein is CSVGPRGAYEQYF.

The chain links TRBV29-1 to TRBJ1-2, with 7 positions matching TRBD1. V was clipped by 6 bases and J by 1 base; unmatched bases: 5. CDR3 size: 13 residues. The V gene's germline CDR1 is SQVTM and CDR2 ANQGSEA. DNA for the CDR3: TGCAGCGTCCGGACAGGTAGTAACTATGGCTACACCTTC. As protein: CSVRTGSNYGYTF.

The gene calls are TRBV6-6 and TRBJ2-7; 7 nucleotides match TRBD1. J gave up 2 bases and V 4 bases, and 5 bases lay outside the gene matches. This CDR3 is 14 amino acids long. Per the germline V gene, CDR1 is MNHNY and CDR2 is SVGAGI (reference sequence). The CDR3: CASSSRQGTYEQYF. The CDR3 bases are TGTGCCAGCAGTTCCCGACAGGGAACCTACGAGCAGTACTTC.

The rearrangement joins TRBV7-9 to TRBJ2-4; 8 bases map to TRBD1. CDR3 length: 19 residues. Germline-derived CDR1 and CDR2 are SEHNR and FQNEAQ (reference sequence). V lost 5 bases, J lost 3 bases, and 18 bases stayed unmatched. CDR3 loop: CASSVTLDRGPSGKNIQYF. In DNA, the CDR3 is TGTGCCAGCAGCGTTACATTAGACAGGGGCCCTTCGGGCAAAAACATTCAGTACTTC.